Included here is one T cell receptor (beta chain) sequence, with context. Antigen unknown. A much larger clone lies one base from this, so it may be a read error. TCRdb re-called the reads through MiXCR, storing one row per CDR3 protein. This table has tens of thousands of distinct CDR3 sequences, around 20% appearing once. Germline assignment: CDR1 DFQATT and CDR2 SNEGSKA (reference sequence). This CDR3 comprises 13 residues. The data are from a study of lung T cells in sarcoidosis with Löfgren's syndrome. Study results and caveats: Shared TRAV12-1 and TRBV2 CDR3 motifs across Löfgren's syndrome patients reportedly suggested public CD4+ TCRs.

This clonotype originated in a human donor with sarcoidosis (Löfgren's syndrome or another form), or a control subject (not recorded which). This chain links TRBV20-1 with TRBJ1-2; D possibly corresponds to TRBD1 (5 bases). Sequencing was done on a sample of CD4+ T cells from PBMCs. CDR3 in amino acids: CSAIRQGGYGFTF. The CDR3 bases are TGCAGTGCTATCCGGCAGGGCGGTTATGGCTTCACCTTC.